These 29 T cell receptor beta chains were all obtained from the same sample, sequenced in a study of cytomegalovirus exposure and HLA in healthy donors. It was with 60 Vbeta and 13 Jbeta primers that the PCR ran. TCRdb keeps only in-frame clones here, not all; method: immunoSEQ multiplex PCR. The table lists roughly 84,000 clones, more than 50% of them singletons. Sequencing was performed on PBMCs. The receptor set was obtained from a woman aged 40 to 50 in good health and CMV-seropositive.

This clone occurred once. The chain carries TRBV30 and TRBJ2-7; 8 nucleotides align to TRBD2. V lost 2 bases to trimming and J lost 6 bases; unmatched junction nucleotides: 18. This CDR3 has 17 residues. CDR1 is GTSNPN and CDR2 is SVGIG in the germline V gene (reference sequence). CDR3 region: CAWSRPLMSGRAVEQYF. The CDR3, as DNA: TGTGCCTGGAGTCGACCACTAATGTCCGGGAGGGCCGTCGAGCAGTACTTC.

The chain couples TRBV27 to TRBJ2-5; TRBD2 matches 13 bases. The germline gives CDR1 MNHEY, CDR2 SMNVEV (reference sequence). CDR3 length: 16 amino acids. Unmatched junction bases numbered 8, after V lost 5 bases and J lost 5 bases. This chain's CDR3 is CASSEGLAGRQETQYF. The DNA for the CDR3 is TGTGCCAGCAGTGAGGGACTAGCGGGAAGGCAGGAGACCCAGTACTTC.

The chain links TRBV9 to TRBJ2-3; TRBD2 aligns across 16 bases. In germline, CDR1 is SGDLS, CDR2 YYNGEE. The CDR3 has 18 amino acids. J gave up 2 bases and V 2 bases, and 5 bases lay outside the gene matches. Here the CDR3 DNA reads TGTGCCAGCAGCGTGGGACTAGCGGGAGGGCCCATCACAGATACGCAGTATTTT. This sequence encodes CASSVGLAGGPITDTQYF. The full variable domain, with the rest looked up from reference TRBV9 and TRBJ2-3, is DSGVTQTPKHLITATGQRVTLRCSPRSGDLSVYWYQQSLDQGLQFLIQYYNGEERAKGNILERFSAQQFPDLHSELNLSSLELGDSALYFCASSVGLAGGPITDTQYFGPGTRLTVL.

V usage is TRBV5-6 and J usage is TRBJ2-7; 7 nucleotides align to TRBD1. Looked up from germline, CDR1 is SGHDT and CDR2 is YYEEEE. This CDR3 has 13 residues. Trimming cost V 2 bases and J 2 bases; bases outside gene matches: 1. DNA for the CDR3: TGTGCCAGCAGCTTTGGGACAGCCTACGAGCAGTACTTC. Translating it yields CASSFGTAYEQYF.

This sequence joins TRBV5-1 and TRBJ2-6; tentatively, D is TRBD1 (5 bases). V gave up 4 bases and J gave up 0 bases, with 17 bases separating them. This CDR3 has 18 amino acids. Germline V gives CDR1 SGHRS, CDR2 YFSETQ. The CDR3 DNA is TGCGCCAGCAGCACGGAACCGACAGCTGCCTCTGGGGCCAACGTCCTGACTTTC. This encodes CASSTEPTAASGANVLTF.

The chain couples TRBV28 to TRBJ2-7; weak D call: TRBD2 (6 bases). This CDR3 contains 13 residues. Per germline, CDR1 MDHEN and CDR2 SYDVKM. V shed 5 bases and J shed 3 bases, with 11 bases lying between them. For the CDR3, the DNA is TGTGCCAGCAGTCGGGGACTGATCTACGAGCAGTACTTC. It encodes CASSRGLIYEQYF.

V and J are TRBV13 and TRBJ2-5, with D unresolved. Trimming left V 5 bases short and J 5 bases short, with 12 bases between. Germline loops: CDR1 PRHDT, CDR2 FYEKMQ (reference sequence). The CDR3 has 13 residues. In DNA form, the CDR3 reads TGTGCCAGCAGCCCCCTCTCCAGGGAGACCCAGTACTTC. Translating gives CASSPLSRETQYF.

V is TRBV27 and J is TRBJ1-2; 8 positions match TRBD1. V was pared by 7 bases and J by 7 bases, with 5 bases of the junction left unmatched. The CDR3 consists of 12 residues. Germline lookup yields CDR1 MNHEY and CDR2 SMNVEV (reference sequence). CDR3: CASIGRGLGYTF. The CDR3 DNA reads TGTGCCAGCATCGGCAGGGGGCTTGGCTACACCTTC.

This clone has a handful of counts. The V call is TRBV7-9, the J call TRBJ1-4, with D unclear. The CDR3 runs 16 residues. Per germline, CDR1 SEHNR and CDR2 FQNEAQ (reference sequence). Deletions cut 2 bases from V and 1 base from J, with 11 bases between. The CDR3 loop is CASSLYSVLTNEKLFF. In nucleotides, the CDR3 is TGTGCCAGCAGCTTATATAGTGTCCTAACTAATGAAAAACTGTTTTTT.

This chain uses TRBV9 with TRBJ2-2; no firm D call. Germline lookup yields CDR1 SGDLS and CDR2 YYNGEE. CDR3 length equals 14 residues. V shed 7 bases and J shed 2 bases, with 12 bases lying between them. CDR3 protein: CASEAPSNTGELFF. Here the CDR3 DNA reads TGTGCCAGCGAGGCGCCGAGTAACACCGGGGAGCTGTTTTTT.

V and J are TRBV28 and TRBJ2-5, with D possibly being TRBD1 (6 bases). This CDR3 has 13 amino acids. The V gene's germline CDR1 is MDHEN and CDR2 SYDVKM. The V gene lost 6 bases and the J gene lost 5 bases, with 13 bases spanning the gap. The CDR3 region has the DNA TGTGCCAGCAGACCTACAGGGATGGAGACCCAGTACTTC. Amino acids: CASRPTGMETQYF.

The V and J genes are TRBV6-1 and TRBJ2-5, with D perhaps matching TRBD2 (6 bases). The CDR3 runs to 15 residues. Germline values: CDR1 MNHNS, CDR2 SASEGT. The germline V and J ends were trimmed by 2 bases and 4 bases, with 14 bases remaining between them. CDR3 sequence reads: CASSEIGLARETQYF. The CDR3 nucleotides are TGTGCCAGCAGTGAAATTGGTCTAGCGAGAGAGACCCAGTACTTC.

The chain employs TRBV19 and TRBJ2-3, with 10 positions matching TRBD2. CDR3 length equals 18 residues. V lost 1 base to trimming and J lost 2 bases; unmatched junction nucleotides: 9. CDR1 LNHDA and CDR2 SQIVND come from the germline V gene (reference sequence). CDR3 sequence: CASSIGGPGLADTDTQYF. CDR3 nucleotides: TGTGCCAGTAGTATAGGGGGCCCTGGACTAGCGGACACAGATACGCAGTATTTT.

This clone was seen more than once but under ten times. The chain joins TRBV10-3 to TRBJ2-1, with 8 bases aligning to TRBD1. The CDR3 is 14 amino acids. CDR1 is ENHRY and CDR2 is SYGVKD in the germline V gene. The trim removed 10 bases at V and 0 bases at J, leaving 5 bases unmatched. CDR3 loop: CATTGGSSYNEQFF. The CDR3 DNA reads TGTGCCACCACAGGGGGGAGCTCCTACAATGAGCAGTTCTTC.

This clone was picked up one time. V gene TRBV7-8 combines with J gene TRBJ1-1, with 7 bases identical to TRBD1. Germline assignment: CDR1 SGHVS and CDR2 FQNEAQ. V dropped 3 bases and J dropped 3; count of bases not matched to a gene: 7. The CDR3 is 15 amino acids. The CDR3 sequence: CASSFYRGLDTEAFF. The DNA for the CDR3 is TGTGCCAGCAGCTTCTACAGGGGCTTGGACACTGAAGCTTTCTTT.

Only a few counts were recorded for this clone. This chain uses TRBV5-4 with TRBJ2-7; possible D gene TRBD2, 6 bases. Per germline, CDR1 SGHNT and CDR2 YYREEE (reference sequence). This CDR3 has 14 amino acids. V was trimmed by 4 bases and J by 5 bases, leaving 16 bases between them. In nucleotides, the CDR3 is TGTGCCAGCAGCACCGCCGGGAGAACCGACGAGCAGTACTTC. Protein: CASSTAGRTDEQYF. Together with reference TRBV5-4 and TRBJ2-7, the CDR3 gives the full variable domain: ETGVTQSPTHLIKTRGQQVTLRCSSQSGHNTVSWYQQALGQGPQFIFQYYREEENGRGNFPPRFSGLQFPNYSSELNVNALELDDSALYLCASSTAGRTDEQYFGPGTRLTVT.

The DNA for the CDR3 is TGTGCCAGCAGTTTTAGGACTAGCGTCTACGAGCAGTACTTC. Amino acid sequence: CASSFRTSVYEQYF. V and J are TRBV27 and TRBJ2-7; 9 bases are shared with TRBD2. The junction had 3 bases not matched to a gene; V was cut back by 3 bases and J by 3 bases. CDR1 and CDR2 from the germline V gene are MNHEY and SMNVEV (reference sequence). CDR3 size: 14 residues.

The chain is built from TRBV5-1 and TRBJ2-7; possibly TRBD2 for D (5 bases). Trimming cost V 5 bases and J 5 bases, with 14 bases left between them. Per germline, CDR1 SGHRS and CDR2 YFSETQ. The CDR3 is 13 residues long. Here the CDR3 DNA reads TGCGCCAGCAGTCTATGGGTGGAGGACGAGCAGTACTTC. Its translation: CASSLWVEDEQYF.

CDR3 nucleotide sequence: TGTGCCACCCGTTCTCCCACAAGCTCCTACGAGCAGTACTTC. As protein: CATRSPTSSYEQYF. This sequence joins TRBV25-1 and TRBJ2-7; D unclear. CDR1 and CDR2 from the germline V gene are MGHDK and SYGVNS. This CDR3 is 14 amino acids long. Trimming stripped 10 bases from V and 0 bases from J, with 16 bases between.

V is TRBV7-8 and J is TRBJ1-3; D is unresolved. Germline loops: CDR1 SGHVS, CDR2 FQNEAQ. V was shortened by 1 base and J by 1 base, with 8 bases between the two germline ends. This CDR3 contains 15 residues. The CDR3 DNA sequence: TGTGCCAGCAGCTTAGGTCCGGGGTCTGGAAACACCATATATTTT. It codes for CASSLGPGSGNTIYF.

The chain recombines TRBV28 with TRBJ1-1; D possibly corresponds to TRBD1 (6 bases). There are 14 residues in the CDR3. Trimming removed 3 bases from V and 4 bases from J, with 12 bases in between. Germline assignment: CDR1 MDHEN and CDR2 SYDVKM. The CDR3 sequence is CASSLIQGSTEAFF. CDR3 DNA sequence: TGTGCCAGCAGTTTGATACAGGGTAGCACTGAAGCTTTCTTT.

This clone turned up a few times. The V gene is TRBV7-2, the J gene TRBJ2-5; weak D call: TRBD1 (6 bases). Germline CDR1 and CDR2: SGHTA and FQGNSA. V was cut by 5 bases and J by 3 bases, with 13 bases left in between. CDR3 length equals 14 residues. CDR3 amino acids: CASSPRGQKETQYF. As DNA, the CDR3 is TGTGCCAGCAGCCCGAGAGGACAGAAAGAGACCCAGTACTTC.

The V gene is TRBV5-4, the J gene TRBJ2-1; 8 bases are a match to TRBD2. This CDR3 comprises 16 residues. V lost 4 bases to trimming and J lost 1 base; unmatched junction nucleotides: 7. Germline loops: CDR1 SGHNT, CDR2 YYREEE (reference sequence). This chain's CDR3 is CASSGGPGGSYNEQFF. The CDR3 DNA follows: TGTGCCAGCAGCGGCGGGCCGGGGGGGTCCTACAATGAGCAGTTCTTC.

The V and J genes are TRBV7-3 and TRBJ2-1; 9 nucleotides agree with TRBD1. The J segment lost 7 bases and the V segment lost 5 bases, leaving 3 bases of the junction unmatched. The CDR3 contains 13 residues. The germline V gene encodes CDR1 SGHTA and CDR2 FQGTGA. The CDR3 sequence is CASSRQGGNEQFF. The CDR3 region has the DNA TGTGCCAGCAGCCGACAGGGGGGGAATGAGCAGTTCTTC.

The rearrangement uses TRBV7-2 and TRBJ2-3, with D possibly matching TRBD2 (5 bases). V lost 3 bases and J lost 1, with 11 bases in between. The CDR3 contains 15 residues. Germline CDR1 and CDR2: SGHTA and FQGNSA. The CDR3 sequence: CASSFQAGRTDTQYF. The CDR3 nucleotides are TGTGCCAGCAGCTTTCAGGCGGGTCGCACAGATACGCAGTATTTT.

This clone turned up a few times. This chain connects TRBV28 to TRBJ1-4; 8 bases match TRBD1. The CDR3 length is 16 residues. Germline-derived CDR1 and CDR2 are MDHEN and SYDVKM. The junction had 12 bases not matched to a gene; V was cut back by 4 bases and J by 8 bases. CDR3 DNA sequence: TGTGCCAGCAGTTCCGCCAGACAGGGGACGGTGGAAAAACTGTTTTTT. Translated: CASSSARQGTVEKLFF. Full variable domain (rest looked up from reference TRBV28 and TRBJ1-4): DVKVTQSSRYLVKRTGEKVFLECVQDMDHENMFWYRQDPGLGLRLIYFSYDVKMKEKGDIPEGYSVSREKKERFSLILESASTNQTSMYLCASSSARQGTVEKLFFGSGTQLSVL.

A few counts support this clone. The rearrangement uses TRBV19 and TRBJ1-5; no definite D call. CDR1 is LNHDA and CDR2 is SQIVND in the germline V gene (reference sequence). The CDR3 is 15 residues long. The V end lost 0 bases, the J end lost 6 bases, and 12 bases lay between the germline ends. This chain's CDR3 is CASSIDWSGIQPQHF. The CDR3 region has the DNA TGTGCCAGTAGTATAGATTGGTCGGGAATTCAGCCCCAGCATTTT.

This clone was found a few times. The rearrangement joins TRBV28 to TRBJ1-3; TRBD1 aligns across 7 bases. Germline V gives CDR1 MDHEN, CDR2 SYDVKM. The CDR3 spans 18 residues. The V gene end was trimmed by 5 bases and the J gene end by 9 bases; junction bases not matched to a gene: 22. The DNA for the CDR3 is TGTGCCAGCAGTGACGGGACAGCCAACCCTCATAAGTGGGGCACCATATATTTT. It encodes CASSDGTANPHKWGTIYF.

This chain uses TRBV7-8 with TRBJ2-3; D is unclear. Germline V CDR1 and CDR2: SGHVS, FQNEAQ. The V end was cut by 0 bases, the J end by 2 bases, with 9 bases between. This CDR3 contains 15 residues. Here the CDR3 DNA reads TGTGCCAGCAGCTTAGCGGGCTCAATCACAGATACGCAGTATTTT. Protein product: CASSLAGSITDTQYF.